Below, 29 T cell receptor beta chains from the same sample are listed, as sequenced in a study of CD8+ T cells in alopecia areata (dated by TCRdb to the late 2010s). The intended sense of this specimen's treatment or condition label: oral pan-JAK inhibitor, 5-10 mg twice daily. Receptors were amplified or captured by the immunoSEQ multiplex PCR assay. RNA was extracted from all samples and reverse transcribed into cDNA as template for TCR sequencing. This immuneACCESS table, as held by TCRdb, lists in-frame sequences with V and J called but not all clones. Of the missing ones, under half trace to an unresolved V gene in checked studies; the others have no known cause. For this sample the table gives approximately 210,000 clones, of which roughly three fifths were detected only once. The ten top clones hold 0.95% to 1.5% of the sample. Sequences were derived from CD4+ T cells sorted from blood, sampled at week 44, from a patient treated with tofacitinib. Every receptor here comes from a human donor with alopecia areata.

A word on this clone: This is likely a read error, given that the CDR3 carries no conserved phenylalanine or tryptophan at its end. The limits of the CDR3 on the DNA are not certain, so only TCRdb's listed CDR3 is given. The chain is built from TRBV18 and TRBJ1-1; the tabulated D call, TRBD1, remains unverified against the DNA. Including both end residues, the CDR3 is 12 amino acids long. Per germline, CDR1 KGHSH and CDR2 LQKENI. The CDR3: CASSPGQDVRSL.

The rearrangement links TRBV9 to TRBJ2-5, with 11 bases aligning to TRBD2. The ends lost 3 bases at V and 5 bases at J; junction bases unmatched: 6. The CDR3 runs 15 residues. From germline, CDR1 is SGDLS and CDR2 YYNGEE. Written as DNA, the CDR3 is TGTGCCAGCAGCGGAACTAGCGGGGGAGGGGAGACCCAGTACTTC. This gives the protein CASSGTSGGGETQYF.

The gene calls are TRBV7-2 and TRBJ2-5; perhaps TRBD1 as D (5 bases). V was shortened by 8 bases and J by 4 bases, with 17 bases between the two germline ends. Germline CDR1 SGHTA, CDR2 FQGNSA. This CDR3 comprises 14 residues. In DNA form, the CDR3 reads TGTGCCAGCGACAGAAGGGTACCGGGAGAGACCCAGTACTTC. It translates to CASDRRVPGETQYF.

This clone was seen a single time. The chain links TRBV29-1 to TRBJ1-2, with unresolved D. Germline loops: CDR1 SQVTM, CDR2 ANQGSEA. This CDR3 is built from 10 residues. Trimming pared 1 base from V and 5 bases from J, leaving 2 bases between. The CDR3 DNA is TGCAGCGTTGAAGTATATGGCTACACCTTC. Translation gives CSVEVYGYTF.

V is TRBV14 and J is TRBJ2-3; no clear D gene. V lost 3 bases, J lost 5 bases, and 9 bases lay in between. The CDR3 has 13 residues. Per the germline V gene, CDR1 is SGHDN and CDR2 is FVKESK. CDR3 bases: TGTGCCAGCAGCCACCCAGTGGTAGATACGCAGTATTTT. Translation gives CASSHPVVDTQYF.

Here the CDR3 reads CSVELPGSNEKLFF. For the CDR3, the DNA is TGCAGCGTTGAACTTCCCGGGTCTAATGAAAAACTGTTTTTT. The chain combines TRBV29-1 with TRBJ1-4, with D unresolved. From germline, CDR1 is SQVTM and CDR2 ANQGSEA. The CDR3 spans 14 residues. V was clipped by 2 bases and J by 3 bases, with 10 bases between them.

The gene calls are TRBV29-1 and TRBJ1-1, with 8 bases lining up with TRBD1. This CDR3 comprises 13 residues. CDR1 and CDR2 from the germline V gene are SQVTM and ANQGSEA. Trimming at V came to 1 base and at J to 11 bases, leaving 9 bases not matched to a gene. The CDR3 sequence: CSVEGLLQGEAFF. DNA for the CDR3: TGCAGCGTTGAAGGCCTATTACAGGGGGAGGCTTTCTTT.

J is TRBJ2-7 and V is TRBV29-1; D might be TRBD1 or TRBD2, each matching 5 bases. Looked up from germline, CDR1 is SQVTM and CDR2 is ANQGSEA. This CDR3 contains 15 residues. With 2 bases removed from V and 3 bases from J, the gap between germline ends came to 17 bases. CDR3 region: CSVERGKGDVYEQYF. The CDR3 DNA follows: TGCAGCGTTGAAAGGGGTAAGGGAGATGTCTACGAGCAGTACTTC.

CDR3: CASTTLRDSNQPQHF. As DNA, the CDR3 is TGTGCCAGTACCACCCTCCGGGATAGCAATCAGCCCCAGCATTTT. The chain employs TRBV19 and TRBJ1-5; D unresolved. V was clipped by 7 bases and J by 0 bases, with 13 bases between them. The length of the CDR3 is 15 residues. CDR1 and CDR2 from the germline V gene are LNHDA and SQIVND (reference sequence). Together with reference TRBV19 and TRBJ1-5, the CDR3 gives the full variable domain: DGGITQSPKYLFRKEGQNVTLSCEQNLNHDAMYWYRQDPGQGLRLIYYSQIVNDFQKGDIAEGYSVSREKKESFPLTVTSAQKNPTAFYLCASTTLRDSNQPQHFGDGTRLSIL.

CDR3 sequence: CAWTPGTSANTGELFF. CDR3 nucleotides: TGTGCCTGGACACCTGGGACTAGCGCGAACACCGGGGAGCTGTTTTTT. The chain links TRBV30 to TRBJ2-2; 10 bases fit TRBD2. This CDR3 is 16 amino acids long. The germline V gene has CDR1 GTSNPN and CDR2 SVGIG (reference sequence). Trimming removed 4 bases from V and 0 bases from J; junction bases left unmatched: 5.

The chain has TRBV5-1 and TRBJ2-1, with TRBD1 identical over 8 bases. The V gene end was trimmed by 4 bases and the J gene end by 7 bases; junction bases not matched to a gene: 1. The germline gives CDR1 SGHRS, CDR2 YFSETQ. The CDR3 sequence is 12 residues long. CDR3 region: CASSRTGNEQFF. In DNA, the CDR3 is TGCGCCAGCAGCCGGACAGGGAATGAGCAGTTCTTC.

The V call is TRBV29-1, the J call TRBJ2-3; the D is unclear. Germline CDR1 is SQVTM and CDR2 is ANQGSEA. The V end lost 4 bases, the J end lost 2 bases, and 10 bases lay between the germline ends. CDR3 length equals 13 residues. For the CDR3, the DNA is TGCAGCGTTGTGTTTGACAACACAGATACGCAGTATTTT. Amino acid sequence: CSVVFDNTDTQYF.

This clone has just a few counts. The genes are TRBV19 and TRBJ2-1; no firm D call. Germline V gene sequence: CDR1 LNHDA, CDR2 SQIVND (reference sequence). Deletions cut 7 bases from V and 8 bases from J, with 9 bases between. The CDR3 totals 11 residues. CDR3 DNA sequence: TGTGCCAGTACTCTTGGGGATGAGCAGTTCTTC. Residues: CASTLGDEQFF.

Turning to this clone: Germline and junction disagree at one end, which may indicate a read error. CDR3 sequence reads: CASSLARRGTGDTGELFF. The CDR3 coding sequence is TGTGCCAGCAGCCTAGCACGCAGGGGGACAGGCGACACCGGGGAGCTGTTTTTT. The rearrangement joins TRBV7-2 to TRBJ2-2; 8 bases agree with TRBD1. Germline assignment: CDR1 SGHTA and CDR2 FQGNSA. This CDR3 contains 18 residues.

V usage is TRBV5-6 and J usage is TRBJ2-7, with a possible D match to TRBD1 (6 bases). The CDR3 extends over 12 amino acids. V shed 8 bases and J shed 6 bases, with 15 bases lying between them. Looked up from germline, CDR1 is SGHDT and CDR2 is YYEEEE. CDR3 region: CASSRGRGEQYF. In DNA form, the CDR3 reads TGTGCCAGTAGCAGGGGTCGTGGCGAGCAGTACTTC.

CDR3 loop: CASSKGEDPTEAFF. The CDR3, as DNA: TGCGCCAGCAGCAAGGGAGAGGACCCCACTGAAGCTTTCTTT. This chain uses TRBV5-1 with TRBJ1-1; D is ambiguous. There are 14 residues in the CDR3. Germline values: CDR1 SGHRS, CDR2 YFSETQ. V was clipped by 4 bases and J by 4 bases, with 14 bases between them.

J is TRBJ2-7 and V is TRBV5-1; D gene uncertain. This CDR3 is 15 amino acids long. The V gene lost 0 bases and the J gene lost 0 bases, with 10 bases spanning the gap. The V gene's germline CDR1 is SGHRS and CDR2 YFSETQ. CDR3 sequence reads: CASSLEAESSYEQYF. CDR3 DNA: TGCGCCAGCAGCTTGGAGGCCGAGAGCTCCTACGAGCAGTACTTC.

This clone was recorded only once. This chain uses TRBV7-3 with TRBJ2-3, with D maybe TRBD1 (6 bases). Germline assignment: CDR1 SGHTA and CDR2 FQGTGA. This CDR3 spans 18 amino acids. V was pared by 10 bases and J by 4 bases, with 30 bases between. Here the CDR3 reads CATSPSPIQGGKADTQYF. CDR3 coding DNA: TGTGCCACCTCCCCATCACCAATACAGGGTGGAAAGGCAGATACGCAGTATTTT.

The genes are TRBV6-6 and TRBJ2-4, with D perhaps matching TRBD2 (5 bases). CDR3 size: 11 residues. In germline, CDR1 is MNHNY, CDR2 SVGAGI (reference sequence). V was clipped by 2 bases and J by 9 bases, with 5 bases between them. This CDR3 reads CASSYEGIQYF. DNA for the CDR3: TGTGCCAGCAGTTACGAGGGCATTCAGTACTTC.

The gene calls are TRBV28 and TRBJ1-6; no firm D call. V was trimmed by 6 bases and J by 7 bases, leaving 4 bases between them. The CDR3 sequence is 11 residues long. Germline V gives CDR1 MDHEN, CDR2 SYDVKM. The CDR3 DNA follows: TGTGCCAGCAGGGGGAATTCACCCCTCCACTTT. Amino acids: CASRGNSPLHF.

The V gene is TRBV7-2, the J gene TRBJ2-5; TRBD1 matches 7 bases. The CDR3 totals 15 residues. The germline gives CDR1 SGHTA, CDR2 FQGNSA. V was clipped by 1 base and J by 0 bases; unmatched bases: 2. CDR3 sequence reads: CASSLGQGDQETQYF. DNA for the CDR3: TGTGCCAGCAGCTTAGGGCAGGGGGACCAAGAGACCCAGTACTTC.

This clone has just one count. The chain is built from TRBV29-1 and TRBJ2-7; tentatively, D is TRBD2 (6 bases). V lost 4 bases and J 3 bases, leaving 10 bases between the germline ends. The CDR3 covers 12 residues. Germline CDR1 reads SQVTM; CDR2 reads ANQGSEA. In nucleotides, the CDR3 is TGCAGCGTTGTGGTGGGGGGCTACGAGCAGTACTTC. Its protein product is CSVVVGGYEQYF.

This clone was seen many times. The rearrangement uses TRBV28 and TRBJ1-1; maybe TRBD1 (6 bases). The CDR3 has 16 amino acids. The germline V gene has CDR1 MDHEN and CDR2 SYDVKM. V lost 4 bases, J lost 1 base, and 16 bases lay in between. The CDR3 region has the DNA TGTGCCAGCAGTTCCGCTTTGGGGGGCCAGAACACTGAAGCTTTCTTT. Translated: CASSSALGGQNTEAFF.

This CDR3 reads CASTPESYNEQFF. The CDR3 nucleotides read TGTGCCAGCACCCCTGAGTCCTACAATGAGCAGTTCTTC. The chain joins TRBV25-1 to TRBJ2-1; D call uncertain. The V end lost 7 bases, the J end lost 1 base, and 8 bases lay between the germline ends. Germline loops: CDR1 MGHDK, CDR2 SYGVNS. The CDR3 is made up of 13 amino acids.

The J gene is TRBJ1-1, the V gene TRBV18; 9 nucleotides match TRBD1. Per germline, CDR1 KGHSH and CDR2 LQKENI. CDR3 size: 17 residues. The V and J ends lost 5 bases and 5 bases, in that order; junction bases with no gene match: 15. The CDR3 reads CASSRNRDRASSTEAFF. In nucleotides, the CDR3 is TGTGCCAGCTCAAGGAACCGGGACAGGGCCTCTTCAACTGAAGCTTTCTTT. The variable domain in full, completed from reference TRBV18 and TRBJ1-1, reads NAGVMQNPRHLVRRRGQEARLRCSPMKGHSHVYWYRQLPEEGLKFMVYLQKENIIDESGMPKERFSAEFPKEGPSILRIQQVVRGDSAAYFCASSRNRDRASSTEAFFGQGTRLTVV.

This clone is a singleton in its sample. The rearrangement joins TRBV29-1 to TRBJ1-5; TRBD1 might be the D (6 bases). Germline values: CDR1 SQVTM, CDR2 ANQGSEA. The CDR3 sequence is 13 residues long. Trimming pared 5 bases from V and 4 bases from J, leaving 12 bases between. CDR3 residues: CSVMDSPNQPQHF. For the CDR3, the DNA is TGCAGCGTTATGGACAGCCCTAATCAGCCCCAGCATTTT.

V and J are TRBV7-9 and TRBJ2-7; perhaps TRBD1 as D (6 bases). Germline values: CDR1 SEHNR, CDR2 FQNEAQ (reference sequence). The CDR3 loop spans 15 amino acids. V was clipped by 5 bases and J by 2 bases, with 16 bases between them. In nucleotides, the CDR3 is TGTGCCAGCAGCCTAGGCAGGGGTATTGCCTACGAGCAGTACTTC. Its translation: CASSLGRGIAYEQYF. Full variable domain (rest looked up from reference TRBV7-9 and TRBJ2-7): DTGVSQNPRHKITKRGQNVTFRCDPISEHNRLYWYRQTLGQGPEFLTYFQNEAQLEKSRLLSDRFSAERPKGSFSTLEIQRTEQGDSAMYLCASSLGRGIAYEQYFGPGTRLTVT.

V and J are TRBV5-6 and TRBJ1-2, with D possibly matching TRBD1 (6 bases). Deletions cut 7 bases from V and 1 base from J, with 14 bases between. The length of the CDR3 is 14 residues. Germline CDR1 and CDR2: SGHDT and YYEEEE. CDR3 nucleotide sequence: TGTGCCAGCTTTACAGGGACGGGTAACTATGGCTACACCTTC. It translates to CASFTGTGNYGYTF.

This sequence joins TRBV2 and TRBJ2-1; 7 bases align to TRBD1. Looked up from germline, CDR1 is SNHLY and CDR2 is FYNNEI. The junction had 0 bases not matched to a gene; V was cut back by 1 base and J by 9 bases. The CDR3 has 12 residues. The CDR3 DNA reads as TGTGCCAGCAGTGAAGGACAGGGTGAGCAGTTCTTC. Protein sequence: CASSEGQGEQFF.